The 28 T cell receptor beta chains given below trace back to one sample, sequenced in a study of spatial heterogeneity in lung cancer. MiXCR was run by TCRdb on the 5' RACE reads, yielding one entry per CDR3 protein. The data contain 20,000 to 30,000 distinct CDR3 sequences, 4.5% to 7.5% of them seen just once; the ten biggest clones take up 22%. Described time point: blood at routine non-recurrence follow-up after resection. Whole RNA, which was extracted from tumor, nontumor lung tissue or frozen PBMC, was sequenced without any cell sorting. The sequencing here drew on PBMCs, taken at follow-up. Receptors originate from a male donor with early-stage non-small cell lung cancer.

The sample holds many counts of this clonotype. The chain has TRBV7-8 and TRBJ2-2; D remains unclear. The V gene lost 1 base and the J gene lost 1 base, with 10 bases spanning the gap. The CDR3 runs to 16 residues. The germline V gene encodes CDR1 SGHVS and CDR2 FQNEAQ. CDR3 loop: CASSLEYAGNTGELFF. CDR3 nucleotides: TGTGCCAGCAGCTTAGAGTATGCAGGGAACACCGGGGAGCTGTTTTTT.

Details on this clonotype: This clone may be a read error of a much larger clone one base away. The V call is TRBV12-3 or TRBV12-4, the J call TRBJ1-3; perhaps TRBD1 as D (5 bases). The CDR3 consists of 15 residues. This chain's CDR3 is CAGSLSGLSGNTIYF. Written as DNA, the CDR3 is TGTGCCGGCAGTTTGTCGGGGCTATCCGGAAACACCATATATTTT.

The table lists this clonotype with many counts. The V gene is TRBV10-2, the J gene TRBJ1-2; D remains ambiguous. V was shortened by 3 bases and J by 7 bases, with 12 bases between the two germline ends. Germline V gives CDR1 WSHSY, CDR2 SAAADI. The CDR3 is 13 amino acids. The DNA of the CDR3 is TGCGCCAGCAGTGAACGAAGCGGGAGTGGCTACACCTTC. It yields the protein CASSERSGSGYTF.

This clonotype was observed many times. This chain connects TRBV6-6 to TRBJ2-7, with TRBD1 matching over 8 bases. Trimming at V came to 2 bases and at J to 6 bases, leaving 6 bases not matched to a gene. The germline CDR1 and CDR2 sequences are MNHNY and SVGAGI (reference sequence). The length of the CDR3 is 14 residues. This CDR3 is CASSYLDREGEQYF. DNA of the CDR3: TGTGCCAGCAGTTACCTGGACAGGGAAGGCGAGCAGTACTTC.

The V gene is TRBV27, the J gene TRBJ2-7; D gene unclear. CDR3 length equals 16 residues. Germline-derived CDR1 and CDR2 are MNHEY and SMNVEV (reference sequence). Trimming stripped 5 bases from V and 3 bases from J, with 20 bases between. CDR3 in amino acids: CASSVNTATSGYEQYF. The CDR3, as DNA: TGTGCCAGCAGTGTTAATACAGCGACTTCGGGCTACGAGCAGTACTTC.

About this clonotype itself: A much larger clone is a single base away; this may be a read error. The DNA of the CDR3 is TGTGCCAGCAGACTTATCAGGCGGGGCAACAATGAGGAGTTCTTC. Protein sequence: CASRLIRRGNNEEFF. V gene TRBV7-9 combines with J gene TRBJ2-1; perhaps TRBD2 as D (6 bases). From germline, CDR1 is SEHNR and CDR2 FQNEAQ (reference sequence). The CDR3 extends over 15 amino acids.

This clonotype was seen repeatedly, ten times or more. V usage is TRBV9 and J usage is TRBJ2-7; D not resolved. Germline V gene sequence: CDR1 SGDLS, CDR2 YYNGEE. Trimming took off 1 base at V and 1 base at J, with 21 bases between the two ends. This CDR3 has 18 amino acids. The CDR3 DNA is TGTGCCAGCAGCGTATCCTCTACTTTCAGCAAGATATCCTACGAGCAGTACGTC. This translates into CASSVSSTFSKISYEQYV.

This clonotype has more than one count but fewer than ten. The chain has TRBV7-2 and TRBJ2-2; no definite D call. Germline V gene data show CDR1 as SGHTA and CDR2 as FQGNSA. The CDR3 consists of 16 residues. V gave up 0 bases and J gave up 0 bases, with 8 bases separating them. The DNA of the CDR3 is TGTGCCAGCAGCTTAGCGAGCCCTTCGAACACCGGGGAGCTGTTTTTT. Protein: CASSLASPSNTGELFF. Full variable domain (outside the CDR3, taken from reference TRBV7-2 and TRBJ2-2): GAGVSQSPSNKVTEKGKDVELRCDPISGHTALYWYRQSLGQGLEFLIYFQGNSAPDKSGLPSDRFSAERTGGSVSTLTIQRTQQEDSAVYLCASSLASPSNTGELFFGEGSRLTVL.

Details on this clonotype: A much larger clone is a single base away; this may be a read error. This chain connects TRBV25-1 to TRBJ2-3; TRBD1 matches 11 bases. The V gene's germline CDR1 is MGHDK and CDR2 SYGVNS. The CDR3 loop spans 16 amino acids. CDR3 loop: CDSSPLRDRGTDTQYF. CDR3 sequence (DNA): TGTGACAGCAGCCCCCTCCGGGACAGGGGGACAGATACGCAGTATTTT.

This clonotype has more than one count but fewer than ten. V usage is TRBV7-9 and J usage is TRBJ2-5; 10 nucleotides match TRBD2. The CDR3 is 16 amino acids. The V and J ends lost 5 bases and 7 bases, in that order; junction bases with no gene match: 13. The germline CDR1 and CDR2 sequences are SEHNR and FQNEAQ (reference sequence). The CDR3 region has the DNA TGTGCCAGCAGCCCAGATAGCGGGGGGCCTCCAGGGACCCAGTACTTC. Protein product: CASSPDSGGPPGTQYF.

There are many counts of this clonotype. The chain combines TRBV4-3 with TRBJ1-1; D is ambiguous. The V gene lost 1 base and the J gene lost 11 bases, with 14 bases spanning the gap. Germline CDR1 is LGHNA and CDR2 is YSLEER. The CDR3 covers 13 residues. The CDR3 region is CASSQGYEGLAFF. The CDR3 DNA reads TGCGCCAGCAGCCAAGGCTACGAGGGTTTGGCTTTCTTT.

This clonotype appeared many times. The CDR3 region has the DNA TGCGCCAGCAGTATAACAAGGGATAGTGAGCAGTTCTTC. The encoded protein is CASSITRDSEQFF. The chain employs TRBV10-2 and TRBJ2-1; D not resolved. V was clipped by 5 bases and J by 9 bases, with 14 bases between them. CDR1 and CDR2 (germline): WSHSY, SAAADI. The CDR3 length is 13 residues.

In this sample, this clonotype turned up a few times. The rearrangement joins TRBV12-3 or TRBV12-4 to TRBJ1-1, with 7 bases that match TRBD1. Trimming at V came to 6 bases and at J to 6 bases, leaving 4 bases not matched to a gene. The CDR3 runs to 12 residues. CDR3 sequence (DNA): TGTGCCAGCAGATCCAGGGGGGCTGAAGCTTTCTTT. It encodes CASRSRGAEAFF.

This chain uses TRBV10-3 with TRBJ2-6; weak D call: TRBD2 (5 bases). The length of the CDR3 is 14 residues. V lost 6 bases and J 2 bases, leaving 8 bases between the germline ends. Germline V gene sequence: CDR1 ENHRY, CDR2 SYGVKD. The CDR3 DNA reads TGTGCCATCAGGCACGGGACTGGGGCCAACGTCCTGACTTTC. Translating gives CAIRHGTGANVLTF.

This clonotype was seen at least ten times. CDR3 loop: CASSSLSKAITDTQYF. The CDR3 bases are TGTGCCAGCAGCTCCTTATCGAAAGCCATAACAGATACGCAGTATTTT. This rearrangement joins TRBV3-1 to TRBJ2-3; the D is unclear. The germline gives CDR1 LGHDT, CDR2 YNNKEL (reference sequence). This CDR3 has 16 amino acids. V lost 5 bases and J 3 bases, leaving 18 bases between the germline ends.

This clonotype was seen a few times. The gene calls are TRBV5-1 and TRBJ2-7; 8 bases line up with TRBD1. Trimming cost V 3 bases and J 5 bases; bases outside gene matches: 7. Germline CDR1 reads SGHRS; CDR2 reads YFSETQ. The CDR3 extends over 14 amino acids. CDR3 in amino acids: CASSSGQGVDEQYF. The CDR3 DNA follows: TGCGCCAGCAGCTCCGGACAGGGTGTGGACGAGCAGTACTTC.

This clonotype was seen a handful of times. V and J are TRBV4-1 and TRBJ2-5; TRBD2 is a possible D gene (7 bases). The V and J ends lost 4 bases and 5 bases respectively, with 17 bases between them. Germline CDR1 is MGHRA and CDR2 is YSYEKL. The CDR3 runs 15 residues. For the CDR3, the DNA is TGCGCCAGCAGCCTGGGAGCGGGAACAGGGGAGACCCAGTACTTC. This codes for CASSLGAGTGETQYF.

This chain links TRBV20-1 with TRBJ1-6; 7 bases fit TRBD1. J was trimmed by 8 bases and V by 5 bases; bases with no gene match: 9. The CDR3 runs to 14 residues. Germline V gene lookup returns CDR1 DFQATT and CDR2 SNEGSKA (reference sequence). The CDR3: CSAPSRRGDSPLHF. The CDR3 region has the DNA TGCAGTGCTCCCTCCCGCAGGGGGGATTCACCCCTCCACTTT.

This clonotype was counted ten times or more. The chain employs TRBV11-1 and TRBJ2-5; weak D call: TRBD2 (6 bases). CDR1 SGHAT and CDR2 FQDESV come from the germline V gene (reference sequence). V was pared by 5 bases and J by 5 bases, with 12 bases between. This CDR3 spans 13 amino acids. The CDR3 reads CASSLGLGETQYF. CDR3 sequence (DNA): TGTGCCAGCAGCCTGGGACTTGGCGAGACCCAGTACTTC.

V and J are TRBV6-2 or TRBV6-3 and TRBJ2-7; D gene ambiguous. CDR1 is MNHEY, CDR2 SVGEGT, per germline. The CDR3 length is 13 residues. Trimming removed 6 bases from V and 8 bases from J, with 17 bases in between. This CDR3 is CASRPLDEVKQYV. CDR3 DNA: TGTGCCAGCAGACCTCTTGACGAGGTTAAGCAGTACGTC.

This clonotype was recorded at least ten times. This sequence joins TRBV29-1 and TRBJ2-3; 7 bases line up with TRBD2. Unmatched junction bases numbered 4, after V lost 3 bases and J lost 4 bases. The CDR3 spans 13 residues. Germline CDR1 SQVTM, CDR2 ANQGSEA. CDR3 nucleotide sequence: TGCAGCGTTGAGCGGGAGTCCGCAGATACGCAGTATTTT. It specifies CSVERESADTQYF.

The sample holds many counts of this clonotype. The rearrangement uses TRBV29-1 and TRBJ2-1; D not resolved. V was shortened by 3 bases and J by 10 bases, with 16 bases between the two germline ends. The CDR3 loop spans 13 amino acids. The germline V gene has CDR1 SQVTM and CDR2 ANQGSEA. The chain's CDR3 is CSVELAAVWEQFF. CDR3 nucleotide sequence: TGCAGCGTTGAGCTCGCGGCGGTCTGGGAGCAGTTCTTC.

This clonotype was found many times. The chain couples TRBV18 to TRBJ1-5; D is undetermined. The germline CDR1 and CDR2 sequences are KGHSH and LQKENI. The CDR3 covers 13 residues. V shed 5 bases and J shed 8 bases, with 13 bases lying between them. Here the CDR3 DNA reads TGTGCCAGCTCATCCTCAGCCTCGGAGCCCCAGCATTTT. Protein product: CASSSSASEPQHF.

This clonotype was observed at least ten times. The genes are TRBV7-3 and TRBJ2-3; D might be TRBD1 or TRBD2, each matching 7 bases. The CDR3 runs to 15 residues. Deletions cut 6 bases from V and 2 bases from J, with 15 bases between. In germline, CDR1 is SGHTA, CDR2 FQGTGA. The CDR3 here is CASSTQGGPTDTQYF. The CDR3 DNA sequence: TGTGCCAGCAGTACCCAGGGGGGGCCCACAGATACGCAGTATTTT.

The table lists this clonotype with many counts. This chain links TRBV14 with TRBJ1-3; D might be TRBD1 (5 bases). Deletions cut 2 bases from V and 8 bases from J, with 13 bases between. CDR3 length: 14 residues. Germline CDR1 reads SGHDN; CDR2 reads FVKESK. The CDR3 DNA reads TGTGCCAGCAGCCAAATTAACAGGAGGGACACCATATATTTT. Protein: CASSQINRRDTIYF. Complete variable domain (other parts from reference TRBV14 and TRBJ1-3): EAGVTQFPSHSVIEKGQTVTLRCDPISGHDNLYWYRRVMGKEIKFLLHFVKESKQDESGMPNNRFLAERTGGTYSTLKVQPAELEDSGVYFCASSQINRRDTIYFGEGSWLTVV.

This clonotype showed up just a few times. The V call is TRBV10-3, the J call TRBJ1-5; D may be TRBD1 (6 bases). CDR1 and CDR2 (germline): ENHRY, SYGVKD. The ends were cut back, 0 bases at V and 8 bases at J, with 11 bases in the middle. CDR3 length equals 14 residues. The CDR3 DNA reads TGTGCCATCAGTGAGTCGGGGCAGGGGAAGCCCCAGCATTTT. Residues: CAISESGQGKPQHF.

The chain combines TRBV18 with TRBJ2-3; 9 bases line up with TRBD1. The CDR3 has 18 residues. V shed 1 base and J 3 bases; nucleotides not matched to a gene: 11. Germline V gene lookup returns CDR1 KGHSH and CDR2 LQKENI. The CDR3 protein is CASSPLKKTGGRTDTQYF. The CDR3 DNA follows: TGTGCCAGCTCACCACTAAAGAAGACAGGGGGGCGGACAGATACGCAGTATTTT.

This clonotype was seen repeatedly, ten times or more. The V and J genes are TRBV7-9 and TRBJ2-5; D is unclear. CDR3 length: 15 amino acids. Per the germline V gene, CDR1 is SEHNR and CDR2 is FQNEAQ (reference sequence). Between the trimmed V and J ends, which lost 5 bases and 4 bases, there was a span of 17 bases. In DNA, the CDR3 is TGTGCCAGCAGCCCCCCCTTTAGGGCAGGAGAGACCCAGTACTTC. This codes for CASSPPFRAGETQYF.